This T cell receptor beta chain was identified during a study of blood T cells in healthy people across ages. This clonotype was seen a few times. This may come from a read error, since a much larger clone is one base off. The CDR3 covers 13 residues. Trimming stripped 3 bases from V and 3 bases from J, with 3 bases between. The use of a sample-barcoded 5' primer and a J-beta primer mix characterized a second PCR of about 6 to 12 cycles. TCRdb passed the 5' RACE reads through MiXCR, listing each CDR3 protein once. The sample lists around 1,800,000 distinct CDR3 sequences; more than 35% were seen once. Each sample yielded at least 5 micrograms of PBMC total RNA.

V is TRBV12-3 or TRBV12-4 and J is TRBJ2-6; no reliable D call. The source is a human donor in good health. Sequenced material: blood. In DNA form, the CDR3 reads TGTGCCAGCAGTTTCTTTGGGGCCAACGTCCTGACTTTC. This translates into CASSFFGANVLTF.